These 13 T cell receptor beta chains were all obtained from the same sample, sequenced in a study of T cell responses to AZD1222 COVID-19 vaccine. Using immunoSEQ multiplex PCR, the repertoire was profiled, and TCRdb retains in-frame clones only, with some absent. The sample includes just under 150,000 clones, roughly 86% of them seen just once. The sequences come from peripheral blood, collected 28 days after the second dose of the MenACWY control vaccine. The receptors here all came from an adult who received the MenACWY meningococcal vaccine as a control.

The rearrangement links TRBV18 to TRBJ2-5, with 10 bases matching TRBD1. V trimming: 2 bases; J trimming: 5 bases; junction bases outside the gene matches: 5. From germline, CDR1 is KGHSH and CDR2 LQKENI. The CDR3 has 15 amino acids. CDR3 sequence reads: CASSPGTGAKETQYF. In DNA form, the CDR3 reads TGTGCCAGCTCACCAGGGACAGGGGCCAAGGAGACCCAGTACTTC.

This chain uses TRBV24-1 with TRBJ2-7, with D possibly matching TRBD1 (6 bases). Germline CDR1 is KGHDR and CDR2 is SFDVKD. This CDR3 region has 13 residues. Trimming stripped 11 bases from V and 0 bases from J, with 13 bases between. CDR3 coding DNA: TGTGCCATTTCACCAGGGGTCTCCTACGAGCAGTACTTC. It codes for CAISPGVSYEQYF.

The chain uses TRBV9 and TRBJ1-2; D gene ambiguous. Per germline, CDR1 SGDLS and CDR2 YYNGEE. V shed 4 bases and J shed 7 bases, with 14 bases lying between them. The CDR3 has 13 residues. This CDR3 is CASSPTTWSGYTF. CDR3 nucleotides: TGTGCCAGCAGCCCGACAACCTGGAGTGGCTACACCTTC.

This chain links TRBV9 with TRBJ1-2, with TRBD1 matching 7 bases. Unmatched junction bases numbered 5, after V lost 2 bases and J lost 4 bases. The CDR3 is 14 residues long. The V gene's germline CDR1 is SGDLS and CDR2 YYNGEE. In nucleotides, the CDR3 is TGTGCCAGCAGCGTCGGGACAGACCTCTATGGCTACACCTTC. Amino acids: CASSVGTDLYGYTF.

This clone was picked up one time. This chain uses TRBV4-1 with TRBJ2-7; tentative D call: TRBD2 (6 bases). CDR1 and CDR2 (germline): MGHRA, YSYEKL. Trimming stripped 2 bases from V and 3 bases from J, with 17 bases between. CDR3 size: 16 residues. The CDR3 protein is CASSQSGAGEHYEQYF. For the CDR3, the DNA is TGCGCCAGCAGCCAATCCGGAGCGGGTGAACACTACGAGCAGTACTTC.

The rearrangement uses TRBV18 and TRBJ1-2; a weak D match, TRBD1 (5 bases). Trimming shortened V by 0 bases and J by 4 bases, and 9 bases separated the two germline ends. This CDR3 has 14 residues. The germline V gene encodes CDR1 KGHSH and CDR2 LQKENI. The CDR3 reads CASSPPGRSYGYTF. CDR3 DNA sequence: TGTGCCAGCTCACCACCGGGACGGTCCTATGGCTACACCTTC.

In this sample, this clone turned up a few times. J is TRBJ2-7 and V is TRBV7-2; D gene ambiguous. This CDR3 has 13 residues. Trimming removed 2 bases from V and 2 bases from J, with 7 bases in between. CDR1 and CDR2 (germline): SGHTA, FQGNSA. The CDR3 spells CASSLTIPYEQYF. In nucleotides, the CDR3 is TGTGCCAGCAGCTTAACTATTCCCTACGAGCAGTACTTC.

This chain joins TRBV2 and TRBJ2-7; 9 positions match TRBD1. CDR3 length equals 15 residues. The V segment lost 7 bases and the J segment 2 bases; nucleotides outside the gene matches: 9. Per germline, CDR1 SNHLY and CDR2 FYNNEI. The CDR3 loop is CASKGGTGGAYEQYF. CDR3 nucleotide sequence: TGTGCCAGCAAGGGAGGAACAGGGGGCGCCTACGAGCAGTACTTC. Variable domain in full (rest from reference TRBV2 and TRBJ2-7): EPEVTQTPSHQVTQMGQEVILRCVPISNHLYFYWYRQILGQKVEFLVSFYNNEISEKSEIFDDQFSVERPDGSNFTLKIRSTKLEDSAMYFCASKGGTGGAYEQYFGPGTRLTVT.

The chain uses TRBV2 and TRBJ1-1; TRBD1 matches at 9 bases. The V and J ends lost 6 bases and 3 bases, in that order; junction bases with no gene match: 11. This CDR3 spans 16 amino acids. CDR1 and CDR2 from the germline V gene are SNHLY and FYNNEI. CDR3 amino acids: CASRASYRGLHTEAFF. CDR3 in DNA: TGTGCCAGCAGGGCCTCTTACAGGGGGCTACACACTGAAGCTTTCTTT. The whole variable domain, remainder taken from reference TRBV2 and TRBJ1-1, is EPEVTQTPSHQVTQMGQEVILRCVPISNHLYFYWYRQILGQKVEFLVSFYNNEISEKSEIFDDQFSVERPDGSNFTLKIRSTKLEDSAMYFCASRASYRGLHTEAFFGQGTRLTVV.

The chain joins TRBV7-2 to TRBJ2-1; TRBD2 matches at 14 bases. The germline V gene has CDR1 SGHTA and CDR2 FQGNSA. This CDR3 has 16 residues. With 0 bases clipped from V and 8 bases from J, the junction kept 3 bases outside the gene matches. This CDR3 reads CASSLAGTSGSYEQFF. The CDR3 coding sequence is TGTGCCAGCAGCTTAGCCGGGACTAGCGGGAGCTATGAGCAGTTCTTC.

This clone was seen just once. The rearrangement links TRBV18 to TRBJ2-3; 8 nucleotides align to TRBD1. CDR3 length: 13 residues. V lost 5 bases and J lost 6; bases outside the gene matches: 4. Germline lookup yields CDR1 KGHSH and CDR2 LQKENI. The CDR3, as DNA: TGTGCCAGCTCAGCTCGACAGGGGGATACGCAGTATTTT. This translates into CASSARQGDTQYF.

The sample holds one count of this clone. The rearrangement links TRBV5-3 to TRBJ1-1; D is ambiguous. TRBV5-3 is an ORF for which the function is uncertain. There are 15 residues in the CDR3. Between the trimmed V and J ends, which lost 2 bases and 1 base, there was a span of 12 bases. CDR3 sequence (DNA): TGTGCCAGAAGCTTCCCGACAACGAGGAACACTGAAGCTTTCTTT. Translated: CARSFPTTRNTEAFF.

The rearrangement links TRBV4-1 to TRBJ1-5; 7 bases map to TRBD1. The length of the CDR3 is 17 residues. Trimming took 4 bases from V and 3 from J; bases not matched to a gene: 12. In germline, CDR1 is MGHRA, CDR2 YSYEKL. The DNA of the CDR3 is TGCGCCAGCAGCCTTAGGCTAACCGGGACAGTCAATCAGCCCCAGCATTTT. It yields the protein CASSLRLTGTVNQPQHF.